Given below is one TCR beta chain in context. The antigen is not known. This specimen comes from a study of T cell responses to AZD1222 COVID-19 vaccine. Study-level results: Clonal diversity may have been underestimated in mostly white British donors. Researchers report vaccine-associated CD4 TCRs spanning spike, with dominance at 160-218 and 743-854.

J gave up 3 bases and V 4 bases, and 2 bases lay outside the gene matches. CDR1 is LGHDT, CDR2 YNNKEL, per germline (reference sequence). CDR3 length: 13 residues. The table came from immunoSEQ multiplex PCR; TCRdb's copy has only in-frame clones and leaves some out. The table lists 13,000 or so clones, approximately 80% of them singletons. Recipients boosted at about 4 weeks or about 12 weeks are pooled. The TCR originated in an adult who received the AZD1222 COVID-19 vaccine. Sequenced material: peripheral blood, taken 28 days after the second AZD1222 dose. This rearrangement joins TRBV3-1 (or the pseudogene TRBV3-2) to TRBJ2-7; 8 nucleotides line up with TRBD1. CDR3 DNA sequence: TGTGCCAGCAGCCTGACAGGGGTCTACGAGCAGTACTTC. Translating gives CASSLTGVYEQYF.